Sequencing of this T cell receptor beta chain was carried out in a study of blood T cell repertoires in COVID-19. The method was immunoSEQ multiplex PCR; TCRdb's version includes in-frame clones alone and lacks a portion of them. Of around 290,000 clones in the sample, approximately 90% are singletons; the top ten hold 0.95% to 1.3%. V was shortened by 4 bases and J by 0 bases, with 11 bases between the two germline ends. The germline V gene encodes CDR1 SGHNT and CDR2 YYREEE (reference sequence). CDR3 size: 15 residues. For this clone: Different DNA sequences within this sample yield the same CDR3.

The gene calls are TRBV5-4 and TRBJ2-1, with D unclear. This receptor was taken from a woman aged 25 to 39 who had recovered from COVID-19. The sequenced sample was PBMCs or T cells enriched from blood (not recorded which). The CDR3 protein is CASSLRSGSYNEQFF. DNA of the CDR3: TGTGCCAGCAGCCTACGATCTGGCTCCTACAATGAGCAGTTCTTC.